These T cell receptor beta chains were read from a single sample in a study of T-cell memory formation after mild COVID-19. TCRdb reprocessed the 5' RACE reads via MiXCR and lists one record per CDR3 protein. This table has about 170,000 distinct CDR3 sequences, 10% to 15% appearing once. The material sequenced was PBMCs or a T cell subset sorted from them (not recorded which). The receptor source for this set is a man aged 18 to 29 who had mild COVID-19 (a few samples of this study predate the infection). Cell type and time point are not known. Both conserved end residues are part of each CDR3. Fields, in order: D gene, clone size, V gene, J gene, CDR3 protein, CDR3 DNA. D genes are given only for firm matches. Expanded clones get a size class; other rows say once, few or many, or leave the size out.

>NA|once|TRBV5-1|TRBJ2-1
CASSLSGIRGNNEQFF
TGCGCCAGCAGCTTGTCCGGGATCAGGGGCAACAATGAGCAGTTCTTC
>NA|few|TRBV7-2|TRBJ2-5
CASSLGGVKETQYF
TGTGCCAGCAGCTTAGGGGGGGTAAAAGAGACCCAGTACTTC
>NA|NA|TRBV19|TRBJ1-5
CASSYPPQPQHF
TGTGCCAGTAGTTACCCTCCGCAGCCCCAGCATTTT
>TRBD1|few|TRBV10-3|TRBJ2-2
CAIRGNPGQGSGELFF
TGTGCCATCAGGGGAAATCCGGGACAGGGCAGCGGGGAGCTGTTTTTT
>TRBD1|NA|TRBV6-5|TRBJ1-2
CASKNAGGGGGYTF
TGTGCCAGCAAGAACGCAGGGGGCGGCGGTGGCTACACCTTC
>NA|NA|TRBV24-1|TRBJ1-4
CATSEGSRGDGEKLFF
TGTGCCACCAGTGAGGGAAGCAGGGGTGACGGAGAAAAACTGTTTTTT
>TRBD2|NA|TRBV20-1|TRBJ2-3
CSALRAGSTDTQYF
TGCAGTGCTCTGCGAGCGGGGAGCACAGATACGCAGTATTTT
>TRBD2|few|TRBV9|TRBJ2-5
CASSVGGRDYPLWETQYF
TGTGCCAGCAGCGTAGGAGGACGGGACTACCCGCTTTGGGAGACCCAGTACTTC
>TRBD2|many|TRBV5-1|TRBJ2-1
CASSPGGNEQFF
TGCGCCAGCAGTCCGGGGGGTAATGAGCAGTTCTTC
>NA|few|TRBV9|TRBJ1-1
CASSVVPHLEAFF
TGTGCCAGCAGCGTAGTCCCCCACTTGGAAGCTTTCTTT
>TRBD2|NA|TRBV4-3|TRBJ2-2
CASSQELSLAGGRRTGELFF
TGCGCCAGCAGCCAGGAATTGAGTCTAGCGGGGGGGCGGAGAACCGGGGAGCTGTTTTTT
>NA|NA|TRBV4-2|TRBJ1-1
CASSQEGGPGGTEAFF
TGTGCCAGCAGCCAAGAAGGTGGTCCGGGGGGTACTGAAGCTTTCTTT
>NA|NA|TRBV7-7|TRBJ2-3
CASSQTSRTDTQYF
TGTGCCAGCAGCCAAACCTCTCGCACAGATACGCAGTATTTT
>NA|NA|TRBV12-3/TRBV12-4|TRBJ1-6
CASREGGLSYNSPLHF
TGTGCCAGCAGGGAGGGGGGGCTATCCTATAATTCACCCCTCCACTTT
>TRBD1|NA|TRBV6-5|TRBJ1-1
CASSPDRVFAFF
TGTGCCAGCAGTCCGGACAGGGTATTTGCTTTCTTT
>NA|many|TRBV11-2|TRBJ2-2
CASSEQNTGELFF
TGTGCCAGCAGCGAACAAAACACCGGGGAGCTGTTTTTT
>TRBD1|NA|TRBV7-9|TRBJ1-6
CAIGSGTGYNSPLHF
TGTGCCATCGGATCCGGGACAGGGTATAATTCACCCCTCCACTTT
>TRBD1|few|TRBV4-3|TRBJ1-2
CASSQQTGTGAGYTF
TGCGCCAGCAGCCAACAAACCGGGACAGGGGCCGGCTACACCTTC
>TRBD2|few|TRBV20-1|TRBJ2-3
CSASGLAGGKMADTQYF
TGCAGTGCATCCGGACTAGCGGGGGGGAAGATGGCAGATACGCAGTATTTT
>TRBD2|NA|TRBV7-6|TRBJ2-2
CASSTYSGDGELFF
TGTGCCAGCAGCACATATAGCGGGGACGGGGAGCTGTTTTTT
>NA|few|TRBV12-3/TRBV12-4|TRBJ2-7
CASSISYEQYF
TGTGCCAGCAGCATAAGCTACGAGCAGTACTTC
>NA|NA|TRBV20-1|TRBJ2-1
CSARVPGSSYNEQFF
TGCAGTGCTAGAGTCCCAGGGAGCTCCTACAATGAGCAGTTCTTC
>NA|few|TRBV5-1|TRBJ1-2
CASSSSPSLTNYGYTF
TGCGCCAGCAGCTCCAGCCCTTCCCTTACTAACTATGGCTACACCTTC
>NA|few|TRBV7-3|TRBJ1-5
CASSLMPDQPQHF
TGTGCCAGCAGCTTAATGCCCGATCAGCCCCAGCATTTT
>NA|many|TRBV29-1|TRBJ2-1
CSVEDKGRTGQFF
TGCAGCGTTGAAGATAAAGGACGAACTGGGCAGTTCTTC
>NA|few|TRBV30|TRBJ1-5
CAWNWGQNQPQHF
TGTGCCTGGAATTGGGGACAAAATCAGCCCCAGCATTTT
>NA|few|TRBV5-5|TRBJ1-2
CASSPLGGVNYGYTF
TGTGCCAGCAGCCCTTTGGGGGGGGTTAACTATGGCTACACCTTC
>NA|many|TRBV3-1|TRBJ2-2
CASSRGSGTGELFF
TGTGCCAGCAGTCGAGGGTCCGGCACCGGGGAGCTGTTTTTT
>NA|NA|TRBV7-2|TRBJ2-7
CASSSESGEQYF
TGTGCCAGCAGCTCGGAAAGCGGCGAGCAGTACTTC
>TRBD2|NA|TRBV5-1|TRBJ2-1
CASSETSANEQFF
TGCGCCAGCAGCGAGACTAGCGCAAATGAGCAGTTCTTC
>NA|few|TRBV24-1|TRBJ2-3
CATSATDTQYF
TGTGCCACCAGTGCTACAGATACGCAGTATTTT
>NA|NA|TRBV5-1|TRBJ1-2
CASSLETPNYGYTF
TGCGCCAGCAGCTTGGAGACACCCAACTATGGCTACACCTTC
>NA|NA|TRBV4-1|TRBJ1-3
CASSQEELSGNTIYF
TGCGCCAGCAGCCAAGAGGAGCTCTCTGGAAACACCATATATTTT
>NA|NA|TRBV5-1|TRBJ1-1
CASSLAGGLRGGNTEAFF
TGCGCCAGCAGCTTGGCCGGAGGCCTTAGAGGGGGAAACACTGAAGCTTTCTTT
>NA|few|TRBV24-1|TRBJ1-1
CATSLQGNTEAFF
TGTGCCACCAGTTTACAGGGGAACACTGAAGCTTTCTTT
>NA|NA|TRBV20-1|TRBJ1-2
CSARGTAYGYTF
TGCAGTGCTAGAGGGACAGCTTATGGCTACACCTTC
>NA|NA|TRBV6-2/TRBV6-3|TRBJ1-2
CASTEGQPYLGYTF
TGTGCCAGCACCGAAGGCCAGCCCTATCTCGGCTACACCTTC
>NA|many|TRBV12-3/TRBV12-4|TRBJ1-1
CASSPHGASNTEAFF
TGTGCCAGCAGTCCCCACGGGGCCTCGAACACTGAAGCTTTCTTT
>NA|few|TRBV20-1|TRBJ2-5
CSASLGGVETQYF
TGCAGTGCTAGCCTGGGGGGAGTAGAGACCCAGTACTTC
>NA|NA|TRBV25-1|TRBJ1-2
CASSGGSGYTF
TGTGCCAGCAGTGGAGGATCTGGCTACACCTTC
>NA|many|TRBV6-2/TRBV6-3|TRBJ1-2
CASWTLANYGYTF
TGTGCCAGCTGGACGCTAGCTAACTATGGCTACACCTTC
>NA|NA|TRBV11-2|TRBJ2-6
CASREAFYSGANVLTF
TGTGCCAGCAGAGAGGCTTTTTACTCTGGGGCCAACGTCCTGACTTTC
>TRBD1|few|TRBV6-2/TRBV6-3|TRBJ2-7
CASRRTGIAYEQYF
TGTGCCAGCAGACGGACAGGGATAGCCTACGAGCAGTACTTC
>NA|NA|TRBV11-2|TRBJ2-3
CASSSPPGGAQYF
TGTGCCAGCAGTTCCCCCCCCGGGGGTGCGCAGTATTTT
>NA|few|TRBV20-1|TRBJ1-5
CSATGNSNQPQHF
TGCAGTGCTACGGGGAATAGCAATCAGCCCCAGCATTTT
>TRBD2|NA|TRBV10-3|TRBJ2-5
CAISVGRGLAGGIETQYF
TGTGCCATCAGTGTTGGCAGAGGACTAGCGGGGGGGATAGAGACCCAGTACTTC
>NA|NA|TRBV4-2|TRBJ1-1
CASSQGIRNTEAFF
TGTGCCAGCAGCCAAGGGATCCGGAACACTGAAGCTTTCTTT
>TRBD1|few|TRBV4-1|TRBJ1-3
CASSQDLGQGWDTIYF
TGCGCCAGCAGCCAAGATCTAGGACAGGGATGGGACACCATATATTTT
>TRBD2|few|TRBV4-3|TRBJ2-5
CASSIRTSGGEYQETQYF
TGCGCCAGCAGCATCCGGACTAGCGGGGGAGAGTACCAAGAGACCCAGTACTTC
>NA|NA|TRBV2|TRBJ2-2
CASSQGSFGELFF
TGTGCCAGCAGCCAGGGTTCTTTCGGGGAGCTGTTTTTT
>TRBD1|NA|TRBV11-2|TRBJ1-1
CASSPQGAANTEAFF
TGTGCCAGCAGCCCCCAGGGGGCGGCGAACACTGAAGCTTTCTTT
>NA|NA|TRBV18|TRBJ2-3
CASSTMDPAQDTQYF
TGTGCCAGCTCCACAATGGACCCGGCCCAGGATACGCAGTATTTT
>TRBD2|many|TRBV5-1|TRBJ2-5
CASSQGLAGEFQETQYF
TGCGCCAGCAGCCAGGGACTAGCGGGGGAGTTCCAAGAGACCCAGTACTTC
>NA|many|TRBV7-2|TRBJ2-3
CASSPLDTQYF
TGTGCCAGCAGCCCCTTAGATACGCAGTATTTT
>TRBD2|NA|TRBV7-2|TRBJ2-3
CASSVFLAGSTDTQYF
TGTGCCAGCAGCGTCTTCCTAGCGGGGAGCACAGATACGCAGTATTTT
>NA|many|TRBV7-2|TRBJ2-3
CASSLGGIGGIDTQYF
TGTGCCAGCAGCTTAGGGGGTATAGGGGGGATAGATACGCAGTATTTT
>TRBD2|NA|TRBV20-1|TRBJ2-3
CSARDPGLATDTQYF
TGCAGTGCTAGAGATCCCGGACTAGCGACAGATACGCAGTATTTT